This T cell receptor (beta chain) stems from a study of regulatory T cells in long-lasting Graves disease. This clonotype has at least ten counts. The germline V and J ends were trimmed by 3 bases and 0 bases, with 6 bases remaining between them. Looked up from germline, CDR1 is DFQATT and CDR2 is SNEGSKA (reference sequence). This CDR3 spans 12 amino acids. Arm-PCR with iRepertoire HTBI primers amplified the CDR3 regions for these TCR beta libraries. TCRdb processed the multiplex PCR reads anew with MiXCR; each CDR3 protein has one entry. The repertoire holds roughly 450,000 distinct CDR3 sequences, with 22% as singletons. The time point here: persistent/refractory GD, antithyroid drugs over 5 years with positive TRAb. Following extraction of RNA from PBMCs, that RNA was used to make the TCR library.

This chain joins TRBV20-1 and TRBJ2-7; D is unresolved. The clonotype originates from a female donor with Graves disease. Sequenced here: peripheral blood mononuclear cells (PBMCs), sampled when the disease was refractory, from a patient treated with antithyroid drugs. CDR3 nucleotides: TGCAGTGCTAGCCATAGCTCCTACGAGCAGTACTTC. Its protein is CSASHSSYEQYF.